This entry describes one T cell receptor (beta chain). The record originates from a study of technical replicates of blood from a handful of donors. TCRdb keeps only in-frame clones here, not all; method: immunoSEQ multiplex PCR. The sample has more than 55,000 clones, roughly 92% seen once; the top ten hold around 4.5%. The CDR3 has 15 amino acids. Trimming took 4 bases from V and 8 from J; bases not matched to a gene: 10. Germline loops: CDR1 SNHLY, CDR2 FYNNEI. Specimen: PBMCs. The clonotype comes from a human donor in good health. Some clones in this sample may be carry-over from other donors' samples. The gene calls are TRBV2 and TRBJ1-2; 10 bases agree with TRBD1. The CDR3 region is CASSVVRDRGYGYTF. For the CDR3, the DNA is TGTGCCAGCAGTGTTGTACGGGACAGGGGATACGGCTACACCTTC. The variable domain in full, completed from reference TRBV2 and TRBJ1-2, reads EPEVTQTPSHQVTQMGQEVILRCVPISNHLYFYWYRQILGQKVEFLVSFYNNEISEKSEIFDDQFSVERPDGSNFTLKIRSTKLEDSAMYFCASSVVRDRGYGYTFGSGTRLTVV.